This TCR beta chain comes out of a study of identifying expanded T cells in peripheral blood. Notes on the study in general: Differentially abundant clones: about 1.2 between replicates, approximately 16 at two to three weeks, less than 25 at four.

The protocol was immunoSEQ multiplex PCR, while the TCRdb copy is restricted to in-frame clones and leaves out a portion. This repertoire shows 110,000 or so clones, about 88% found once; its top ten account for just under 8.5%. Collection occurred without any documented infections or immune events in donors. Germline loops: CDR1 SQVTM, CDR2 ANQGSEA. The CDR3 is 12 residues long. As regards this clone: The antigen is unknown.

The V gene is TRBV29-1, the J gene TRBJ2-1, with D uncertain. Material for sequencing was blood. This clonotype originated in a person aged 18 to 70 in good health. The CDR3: CTISPRSNEQFF. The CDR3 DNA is TGCACCATTTCTCCTCGCTCGAATGAGCAGTTCTTC.